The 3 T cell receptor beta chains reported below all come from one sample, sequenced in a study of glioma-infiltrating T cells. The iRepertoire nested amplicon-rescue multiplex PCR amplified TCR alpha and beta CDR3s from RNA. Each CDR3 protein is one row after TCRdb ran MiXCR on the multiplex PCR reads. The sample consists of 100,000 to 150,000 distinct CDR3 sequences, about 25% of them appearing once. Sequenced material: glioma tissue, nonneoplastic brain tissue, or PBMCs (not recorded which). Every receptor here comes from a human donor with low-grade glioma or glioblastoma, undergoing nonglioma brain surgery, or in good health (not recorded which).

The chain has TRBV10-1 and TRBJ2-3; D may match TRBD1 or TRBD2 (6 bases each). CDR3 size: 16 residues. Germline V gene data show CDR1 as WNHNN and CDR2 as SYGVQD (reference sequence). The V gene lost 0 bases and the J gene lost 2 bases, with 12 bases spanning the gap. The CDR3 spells CASSESLSGATDTQYF. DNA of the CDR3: TGCGCCAGCAGTGAGTCATTGTCGGGGGCCACAGATACGCAGTATTTT.

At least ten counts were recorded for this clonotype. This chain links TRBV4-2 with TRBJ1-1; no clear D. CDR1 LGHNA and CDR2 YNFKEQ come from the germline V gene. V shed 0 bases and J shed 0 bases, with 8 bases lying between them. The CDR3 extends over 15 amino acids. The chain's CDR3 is CASSQEMAMNTEAFF. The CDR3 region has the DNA TGTGCCAGCAGCCAAGAGATGGCTATGAACACTGAAGCTTTCTTT.

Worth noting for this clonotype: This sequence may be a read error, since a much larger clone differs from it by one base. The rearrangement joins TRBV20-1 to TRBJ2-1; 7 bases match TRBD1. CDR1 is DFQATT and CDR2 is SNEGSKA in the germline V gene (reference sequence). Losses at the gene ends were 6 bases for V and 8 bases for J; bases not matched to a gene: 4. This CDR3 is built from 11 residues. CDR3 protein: CSALQGHEQFF. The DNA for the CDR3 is TGCAGTGCGCTACAGGGGCATGAGCAGTTCTTC.